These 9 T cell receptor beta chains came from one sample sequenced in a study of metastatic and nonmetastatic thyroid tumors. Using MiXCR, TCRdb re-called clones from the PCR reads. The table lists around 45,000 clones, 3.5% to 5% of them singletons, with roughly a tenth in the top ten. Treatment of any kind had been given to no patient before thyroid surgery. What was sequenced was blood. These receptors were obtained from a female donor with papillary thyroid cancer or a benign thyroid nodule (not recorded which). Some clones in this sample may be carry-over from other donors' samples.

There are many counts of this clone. Here the CDR3 reads CASIRTGHSSYEQYF. CDR3 sequence (DNA): TGTGCCAGCATTCGGACTGGGCACAGCTCCTACGAGCAGTACTTC. This rearrangement joins TRBV6-1 to TRBJ2-7; a possible D gene is TRBD2 (5 bases). This CDR3 has 15 amino acids. V lost 7 bases, J lost 0 bases, and 16 bases lay in between. Looked up from germline, CDR1 is MNHNS and CDR2 is SASEGT.

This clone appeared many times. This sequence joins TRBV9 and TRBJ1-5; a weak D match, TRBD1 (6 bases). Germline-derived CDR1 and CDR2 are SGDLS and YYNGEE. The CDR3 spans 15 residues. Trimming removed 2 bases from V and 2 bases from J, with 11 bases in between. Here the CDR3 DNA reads TGTGCCAGCAGCGTTTCGGACAGCCGCAATCAGCCCCAGCATTTT. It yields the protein CASSVSDSRNQPQHF.

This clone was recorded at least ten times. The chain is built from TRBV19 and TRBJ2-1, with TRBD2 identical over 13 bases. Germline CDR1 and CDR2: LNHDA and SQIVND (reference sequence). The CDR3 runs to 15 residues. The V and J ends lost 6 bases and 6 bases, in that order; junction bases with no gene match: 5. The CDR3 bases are TGTGCCAGTAGCCCCGGACTAGCGGGAGCCAATGAGCAGTTCTTC. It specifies CASSPGLAGANEQFF. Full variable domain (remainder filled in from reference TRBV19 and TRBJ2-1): DGGITQSPKYLFRKEGQNVTLSCEQNLNHDAMYWYRQDPGQGLRLIYYSQIVNDFQKGDIAEGYSVSREKKESFPLTVTSAQKNPTAFYLCASSPGLAGANEQFFGPGTRLTVL.

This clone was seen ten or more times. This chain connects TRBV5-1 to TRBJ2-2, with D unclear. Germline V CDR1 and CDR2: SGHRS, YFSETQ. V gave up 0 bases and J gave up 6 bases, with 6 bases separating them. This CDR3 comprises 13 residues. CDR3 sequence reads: CASSLGWAGELFF. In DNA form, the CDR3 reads TGCGCCAGCAGCTTGGGGTGGGCCGGGGAGCTGTTTTTT.

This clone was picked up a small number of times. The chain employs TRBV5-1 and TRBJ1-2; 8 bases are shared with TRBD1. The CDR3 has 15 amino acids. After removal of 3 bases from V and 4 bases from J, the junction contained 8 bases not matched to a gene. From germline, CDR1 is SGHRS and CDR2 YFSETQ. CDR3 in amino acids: CASSSTGQAIYGYTF. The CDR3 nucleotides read TGCGCCAGCAGCTCTACGGGACAGGCGATCTATGGCTACACCTTC.

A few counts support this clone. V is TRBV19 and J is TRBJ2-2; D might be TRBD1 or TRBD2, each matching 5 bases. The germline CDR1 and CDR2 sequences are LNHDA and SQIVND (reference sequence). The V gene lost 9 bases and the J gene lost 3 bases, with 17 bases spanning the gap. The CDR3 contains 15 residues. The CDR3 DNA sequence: TGTGCCAGCCTTCCACCGGGACCTCACACCGGGGAGCTGTTTTTT. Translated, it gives CASLPPGPHTGELFF.

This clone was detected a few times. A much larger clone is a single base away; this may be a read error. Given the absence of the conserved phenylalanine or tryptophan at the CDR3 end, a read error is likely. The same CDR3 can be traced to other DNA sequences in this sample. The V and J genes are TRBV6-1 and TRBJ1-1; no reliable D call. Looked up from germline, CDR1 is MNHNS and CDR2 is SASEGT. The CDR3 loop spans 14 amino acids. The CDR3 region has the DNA TGTGCCAGTAGTGAATCCGCTTGGGGCACTGAAGCTTTCCTT. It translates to CASSESAWGTEAFL.

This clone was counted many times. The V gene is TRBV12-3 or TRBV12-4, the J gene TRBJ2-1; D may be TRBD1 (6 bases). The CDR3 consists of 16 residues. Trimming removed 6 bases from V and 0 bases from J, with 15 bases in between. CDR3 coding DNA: TGTGCCAGCAGACGGGACAAACGAATCTCCTACAATGAGCAGTTCTTC. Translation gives CASRRDKRISYNEQFF.

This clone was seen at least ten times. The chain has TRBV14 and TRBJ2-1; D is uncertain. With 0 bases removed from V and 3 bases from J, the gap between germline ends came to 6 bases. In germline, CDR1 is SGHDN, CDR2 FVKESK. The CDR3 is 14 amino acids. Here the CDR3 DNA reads TGTGCCAGCAGCCAAGATCGCAGCTACAATGAGCAGTTCTTC. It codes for CASSQDRSYNEQFF.